One sample yielded the 24 T cell receptor beta chains listed below, sequenced in a study of blood T cell repertoires in COVID-19. This table comes from immunoSEQ multiplex PCR, and its TCRdb copy is limited to in-frame clones, with some not included. The data hold 290,000 or so clones, with 86% observed a single time. Sequenced input: PBMCs or T cells enriched from blood (not recorded which). The receptor set was obtained from a young woman who had recovered from COVID-19.

This chain connects TRBV10-3 to TRBJ2-7; TRBD2 aligns across 12 bases. Trimming took 6 bases from V and 4 from J; bases not matched to a gene: 7. The length of the CDR3 is 15 residues. In germline, CDR1 is ENHRY, CDR2 SYGVKD. CDR3 protein: CAIRAGTSGSYEQYF. For the CDR3, the DNA is TGTGCCATCAGGGCCGGGACTAGCGGGTCGTACGAGCAGTACTTC.

The rearrangement joins TRBV28 to TRBJ2-5; 11 bases align to TRBD2. CDR3 length: 17 residues. The ends lost 3 bases at V and 5 bases at J; junction bases unmatched: 11. CDR1 MDHEN and CDR2 SYDVKM come from the germline V gene. The CDR3 coding sequence is TGTGCCAGCAGTTTTCTTTCACTAGCGGGAGATCGGGAGACCCAGTACTTC. Amino acids: CASSFLSLAGDRETQYF.

The chain recombines TRBV3-1 (or the pseudogene TRBV3-2) with TRBJ2-2, with TRBD2 as a possible D gene (6 bases). Per germline, CDR1 LGHDT and CDR2 YNNKEL (reference sequence). The CDR3 has 16 residues. Between the trimmed V and J ends, which lost 0 bases and 1 base, there was a span of 9 bases. The CDR3 loop is CASSQDVEGNTGELFF. DNA for the CDR3: TGTGCCAGCAGCCAAGACGTGGAGGGGAACACCGGGGAGCTGTTTTTT.

The chain joins TRBV6-2 or TRBV6-3 to TRBJ2-7, with a weak D call TRBD2 (5 bases). The V gene lost 0 bases and the J gene lost 3 bases, with 12 bases spanning the gap. Germline V gene lookup returns CDR1 MNHEY and CDR2 SVGEGT. The CDR3 runs 15 residues. DNA for the CDR3: TGTGCCAGCAGTTACTCGAGAGGGAGAGGCTACGAGCAGTACTTC. Translating it yields CASSYSRGRGYEQYF.

This clone was recorded only once. The rearrangement joins TRBV7-9 to TRBJ2-1; 7 bases are a match to TRBD2. V shed 0 bases, J shed 4 bases, and the junction held 3 bases outside the gene matches. The CDR3 is made up of 15 amino acids. CDR1 and CDR2 (germline): SEHNR, FQNEAQ (reference sequence). This CDR3 is CASSLAASGYNEQFF. The CDR3 DNA reads TGTGCCAGCAGCTTAGCGGCTAGCGGTTACAATGAGCAGTTCTTC.

The chain employs TRBV15 and TRBJ2-7; D is ambiguous. Germline CDR1 is LNHNV and CDR2 is YYDKDF (reference sequence). V lost 8 bases to trimming and J lost 0 bases, with 11 bases between them. The CDR3 is 13 residues long. This CDR3 is CATAATRSYEQYF. CDR3 nucleotides: TGTGCCACCGCCGCGACTCGCTCCTACGAGCAGTACTTC.

This chain joins TRBV4-3 and TRBJ2-3, with D possibly TRBD2 on 6 matching bases. Germline V gene lookup returns CDR1 LGHNA and CDR2 YSLEER. The CDR3 totals 15 residues. Trimming took 4 bases from V and 2 from J, leaving 13 bases between them. The CDR3 DNA reads as TGCGCCAGCAGCCCTGAGGGGAGGAACACAGATACGCAGTATTTT. It translates to CASSPEGRNTDTQYF.

The V gene is TRBV20-1, the J gene TRBJ1-3; 10 bases are a match to TRBD1. V shed 5 bases and J 4 bases; nucleotides not matched to a gene: 5. The CDR3 is made up of 14 amino acids. Germline lookup yields CDR1 DFQATT and CDR2 SNEGSKA (reference sequence). In nucleotides, the CDR3 is TGCAGTGCTCGTGGGACAGGGGTAGGAAACACCATATATTTT. The encoded protein is CSARGTGVGNTIYF.

This chain links TRBV5-1 with TRBJ2-1; D ambiguous. V lost 0 bases and J 6 bases, leaving 10 bases between the germline ends. Germline lookup yields CDR1 SGHRS and CDR2 YFSETQ. The CDR3 has 14 residues. CDR3 amino acids: CASSLEPHGNEQFF. CDR3 DNA: TGCGCCAGCAGCTTGGAACCTCACGGCAATGAGCAGTTCTTC.

The chain uses TRBV10-3 and TRBJ2-3, with a tentative D call TRBD1 (6 bases). V was pared by 6 bases and J by 6 bases, with 10 bases between. The CDR3 contains 12 residues. Looked up from germline, CDR1 is ENHRY and CDR2 is SYGVKD. The CDR3 spells CAIRPTGDTQYF. The DNA of the CDR3 is TGTGCCATCAGACCCACAGGGGATACGCAGTATTTT.

The CDR3 DNA is TGTGCCAGCAGGGCGGGGGACTCCTACGAGCAGTACTTC. Amino acids: CASRAGDSYEQYF. The rearrangement uses TRBV2 and TRBJ2-7, with 7 bases matching TRBD2. The trim removed 6 bases at V and 0 bases at J, leaving 2 bases unmatched. This CDR3 has 13 residues. Germline V lookup: CDR1 SNHLY, CDR2 FYNNEI.

The chain carries TRBV19 and TRBJ1-2; D perhaps matches TRBD1 (6 bases). This CDR3 has 13 residues. CDR1 and CDR2 from the germline V gene are LNHDA and SQIVND (reference sequence). Trimming removed 6 bases at V and 4 bases at J, with 12 bases between. CDR3 nucleotides: TGTGCCAGTAGCCGGGACAATTCCTATGGCTACACCTTC. Translation gives CASSRDNSYGYTF. Variable domain in full (rest from reference TRBV19 and TRBJ1-2): DGGITQSPKYLFRKEGQNVTLSCEQNLNHDAMYWYRQDPGQGLRLIYYSQIVNDFQKGDIAEGYSVSREKKESFPLTVTSAQKNPTAFYLCASSRDNSYGYTFGSGTRLTVV.

The rearrangement joins TRBV7-8 to TRBJ1-3, with TRBD1 matching 7 bases. V was clipped by 5 bases and J by 2 bases; unmatched bases: 6. CDR3 length: 15 residues. CDR1 and CDR2 (germline): SGHVS, FQNEAQ. The CDR3 is CASSPQGSPGNTIYF. In nucleotides, the CDR3 is TGTGCCAGCAGCCCACAGGGGTCTCCTGGAAACACCATATATTTT. Full variable domain (rest looked up from reference TRBV7-8 and TRBJ1-3): GAGVSQSPRYKVAKRGQDVALRCDPISGHVSLFWYQQALGQGPEFLTYFQNEAQLDKSGLPSDRFFAERPEGSVSTLKIQRTQQEDSAVYLCASSPQGSPGNTIYFGEGSWLTVV.

The count of this clone is one. The V and J genes are TRBV7-9 and TRBJ2-1, with TRBD1 matching 8 bases. The germline V gene has CDR1 SEHNR and CDR2 FQNEAQ (reference sequence). J was trimmed by 5 bases and V by 5 bases; bases with no gene match: 8. The CDR3 sequence is 15 residues long. CDR3 residues: CASSRIRGRNNEQFF. The CDR3 DNA reads TGTGCCAGCAGCCGGATCAGGGGGCGAAACAATGAGCAGTTCTTC.

This clone was counted once. V and J are TRBV23-1 and TRBJ2-3, with 13 bases matching TRBD2. Being an ORF, TRBV23-1 has a function that is uncertain. With 3 bases clipped from V and 2 bases from J, the junction kept 8 bases outside the gene matches. The CDR3 totals 18 residues. The CDR3 bases are TGCGCCAGCAGTCATTATACCGGGACTAGCGGGGACACAGATACGCAGTATTTT. Translated, it gives CASSHYTGTSGDTDTQYF.

The chain carries TRBV28 and TRBJ2-2; TRBD2 matches 8 bases. Germline V lookup: CDR1 MDHEN, CDR2 SYDVKM. V was clipped by 7 bases and J by 7 bases; unmatched bases: 17. The CDR3 spans 17 residues. The CDR3 DNA sequence: TGTGCCAGCAACGGAGCAGCGGGAGTAATTAGAGACGGGGAGCTGTTTTTT. This codes for CASNGAAGVIRDGELFF. Full variable domain (remainder filled in from reference TRBV28 and TRBJ2-2): DVKVTQSSRYLVKRTGEKVFLECVQDMDHENMFWYRQDPGLGLRLIYFSYDVKMKEKGDIPEGYSVSREKKERFSLILESASTNQTSMYLCASNGAAGVIRDGELFFGEGSRLTVL.

The V call is TRBV9, the J call TRBJ2-1; D is uncertain. V lost 0 bases and J lost 0, with 7 bases in between. Germline V gives CDR1 SGDLS, CDR2 YYNGEE. CDR3 length: 15 residues. The CDR3 reads CASSVGWSSYNEQFF. For the CDR3, the DNA is TGTGCCAGCAGCGTAGGTTGGAGCTCCTACAATGAGCAGTTCTTC.

This clone occurred once. V usage is TRBV3-1 (or the pseudogene TRBV3-2) and J usage is TRBJ1-5; no firm D call. Trimming took off 5 bases at V and 7 bases at J, with 15 bases between the two ends. There are 14 residues in the CDR3. CDR1 is LGHDT, CDR2 YNNKEL, per germline (reference sequence). CDR3 DNA sequence: TGTGCCAGCAGCGATACCACCCTGCGCCAGCCCCAGCATTTT. Translation gives CASSDTTLRQPQHF.

The CDR3 protein is CASSLGAARSGNTIYF. The CDR3 nucleotides are TGCGCCAGCAGCTTGGGGGCCGCCCGCTCTGGAAACACCATATATTTT. The chain joins TRBV5-1 to TRBJ1-3; D unresolved. CDR1 is SGHRS and CDR2 is YFSETQ in the germline V gene. V was clipped by 0 bases and J by 0 bases, with 10 bases between them. The CDR3 has 16 amino acids. Full variable domain (outside the CDR3, taken from reference TRBV5-1 and TRBJ1-3): KAGVTQTPRYLIKTRGQQVTLSCSPISGHRSVSWYQQTPGQGLQFLFEYFSETQRNKGNFPGRFSGRQFSNSRSEMNVSTLELGDSALYLCASSLGAARSGNTIYFGEGSWLTVV.

The genes are TRBV5-6 and TRBJ2-3; 7 bases align to TRBD1. Per the germline V gene, CDR1 is SGHDT and CDR2 is YYEEEE. Trimming at V came to 4 bases and at J to 3 bases, leaving 5 bases not matched to a gene. The CDR3 contains 14 residues. CDR3 protein: CASSPTTGTDTQYF. The CDR3, as DNA: TGTGCCAGCAGCCCCACGACAGGGACAGATACGCAGTATTTT.

The V and J genes are TRBV29-1 and TRBJ1-1, with TRBD1 matching over 7 bases. CDR3 size: 12 residues. Germline CDR1 and CDR2: SQVTM and ANQGSEA. V dropped 7 bases and J dropped 1; count of bases not matched to a gene: 3. The DNA for the CDR3 is TGCAGCGGTAGACAGGGGAACACTGAAGCTTTCTTT. Translating it yields CSGRQGNTEAFF.

The rearrangement uses TRBV29-1 and TRBJ1-2; 7 bases are shared with TRBD1. The CDR3 is 12 amino acids. V dropped 7 bases and J dropped 8; count of bases not matched to a gene: 10. CDR1 is SQVTM and CDR2 is ANQGSEA in the germline V gene. This CDR3 reads CSAAGTGDGYTF. The CDR3 nucleotides read TGCAGCGCTGCCGGAACAGGGGACGGCTACACCTTC.

The gene calls are TRBV10-3 and TRBJ1-3, with D possibly matching TRBD1 (5 bases). Trimming pared 0 bases from V and 0 bases from J, leaving 9 bases between. The CDR3 spans 16 residues. Per germline, CDR1 ENHRY and CDR2 SYGVKD. The CDR3 region has the DNA TGTGCCATCAGTGAGTCGAACAGGAACTCTGGAAACACCATATATTTT. This sequence encodes CAISESNRNSGNTIYF.

The rearrangement links TRBV2 to TRBJ2-2; D unclear. This CDR3 is built from 14 residues. CDR1 is SNHLY and CDR2 is FYNNEI in the germline V gene. Trimming stripped 1 base from V and 4 bases from J, with 7 bases between. The CDR3 loop is CASSEELSTGELFF. The CDR3 region has the DNA TGTGCCAGCAGTGAAGAGCTAAGCACCGGGGAGCTGTTTTTT.